The source of this TCR beta chain is a study of shared clonotypes between healthy human individuals. Findings of the study overall: Rarefaction showed that sequencing of sorted subsets was incomplete (despite large depth).

Germline loops: CDR1 DFQATT, CDR2 SNEGSKA (reference sequence). The J segment lost 9 bases and the V segment lost 6 bases, leaving 7 bases of the junction unmatched. The CDR3 consists of 11 residues. Regarding this clone: Its target is not known.

It was into CD45RA+ naive and CD45RA-negative memory subsets that the CD4+ cells were split. This was a deep-level run. Authors' processing steps: ImmunoSEQ sequences covered only the junction and lacked quality scores; filtering therefore differed. Here immunoSEQ multiplex PCR was the method, and the copy in TCRdb shows in-frame clones only, minus some. The V and J calls and the clone size are those of that table, but D and trimming were determined from the DNA. The sample carries 550,000 to 800,000 clones, less than 85% recorded once. The specimen sequenced was memory CD4+ T cells sorted from blood. Noted subset: CD45RA-negative fraction. The receptor's source is a young woman in good health. The rearrangement uses TRBV20-1 and TRBJ2-5, with 7 bases matching TRBD2. The DNA for the CDR3 is TGCAGTGCCCCGACCCGGGAGGCCCAGTACTTC. Translation gives CSAPTREAQYF.